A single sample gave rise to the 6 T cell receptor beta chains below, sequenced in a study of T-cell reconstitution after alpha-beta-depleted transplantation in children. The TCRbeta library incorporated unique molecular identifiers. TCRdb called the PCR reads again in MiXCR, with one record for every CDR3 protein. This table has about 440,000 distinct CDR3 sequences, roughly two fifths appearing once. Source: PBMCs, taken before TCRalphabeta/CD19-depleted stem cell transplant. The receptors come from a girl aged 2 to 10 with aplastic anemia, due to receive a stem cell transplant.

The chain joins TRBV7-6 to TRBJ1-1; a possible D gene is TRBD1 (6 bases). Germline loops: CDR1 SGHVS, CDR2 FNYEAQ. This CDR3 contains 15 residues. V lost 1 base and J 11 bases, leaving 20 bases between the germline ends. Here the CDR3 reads CASSLVLGAGVAAFF. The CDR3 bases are TGTGCCAGCAGCTTAGTTTTAGGGGCAGGGGTTGCGGCTTTCTTT.

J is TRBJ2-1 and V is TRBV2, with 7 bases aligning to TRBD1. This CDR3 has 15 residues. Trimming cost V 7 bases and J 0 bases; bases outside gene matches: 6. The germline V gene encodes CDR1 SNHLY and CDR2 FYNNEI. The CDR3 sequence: CASNRPGGSYNEQFF. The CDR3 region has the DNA TGTGCCAGCAACCGCCCAGGGGGCTCCTACAATGAGCAGTTCTTC.

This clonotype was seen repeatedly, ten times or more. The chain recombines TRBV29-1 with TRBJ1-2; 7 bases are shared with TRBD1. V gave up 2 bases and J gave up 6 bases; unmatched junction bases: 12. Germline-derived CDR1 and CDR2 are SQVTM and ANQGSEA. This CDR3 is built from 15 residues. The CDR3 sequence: CSVERSGRGRDGYTF. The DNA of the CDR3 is TGCAGCGTTGAAAGGTCCGGTAGGGGGCGAGATGGCTACACCTTC.

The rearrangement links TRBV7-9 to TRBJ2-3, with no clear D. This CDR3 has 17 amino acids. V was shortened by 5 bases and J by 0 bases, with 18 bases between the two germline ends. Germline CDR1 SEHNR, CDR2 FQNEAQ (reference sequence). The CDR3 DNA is TGTGCCAGCAGCCCTCCGCCGGGCAGCTCGAGCACAGATACGCAGTATTTT. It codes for CASSPPPGSSSTDTQYF.

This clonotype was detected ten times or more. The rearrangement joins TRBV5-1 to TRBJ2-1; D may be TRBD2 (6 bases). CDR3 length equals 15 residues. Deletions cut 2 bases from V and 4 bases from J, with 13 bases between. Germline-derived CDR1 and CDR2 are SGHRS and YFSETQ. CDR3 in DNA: TGCGCCAGCAGCTTCCCCAGCGGGCCTTACAATGAGCAGTTCTTC. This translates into CASSFPSGPYNEQFF.

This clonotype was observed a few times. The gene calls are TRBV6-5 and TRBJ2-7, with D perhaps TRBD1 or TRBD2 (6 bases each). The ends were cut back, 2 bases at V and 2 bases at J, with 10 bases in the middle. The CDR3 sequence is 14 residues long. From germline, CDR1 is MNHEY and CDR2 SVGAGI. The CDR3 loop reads CASSYRGLPYEQYF. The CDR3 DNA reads TGTGCCAGCAGTTACCGGGGGCTACCCTACGAGCAGTACTTC.